The 32 T cell receptor beta chains in this list originate from one sample, sequenced in a study of OX40 agonist ivuxolimab in advanced cancers. Generated by immunoSEQ multiplex PCR, the TCRdb table keeps only in-frame clones and is missing some. The repertoire holds tens of thousands of clones, with roughly 78% as singletons. Material: CD4+ or CD8+ T cells sorted from blood, obtained in a trial of the OX40 agonist ivuxolimab. Source of these receptors: an adult with an advanced solid tumor such as melanoma, head and neck, liver or kidney cancer.

This clone came up once. The rearrangement joins TRBV6-6 to TRBJ1-3; no clear D. The CDR3 consists of 13 residues. Germline V gene lookup returns CDR1 MNHNY and CDR2 SVGAGI (reference sequence). V was cut by 7 bases and J by 3 bases, with 10 bases left in between. CDR3 nucleotide sequence: TGTGCCAGCACAATCGCAGATGGAAACACCATATATTTT. Protein: CASTIADGNTIYF.

The chain has TRBV18 and TRBJ1-3, with D possibly TRBD1 on 5 matching bases. Trimming left V 4 bases short and J 2 bases short, with 12 bases between. The CDR3 runs to 15 residues. The germline V gene has CDR1 KGHSH and CDR2 LQKENI. CDR3 coding DNA: TGTGCCAGCTCACAGGGACCGAGTACTGGAAACACCATATATTTT. It codes for CASSQGPSTGNTIYF.

The chain joins TRBV11-2 to TRBJ2-7; the match to TRBD2 covers 11 bases. The trim removed 4 bases at V and 3 bases at J, leaving 5 bases unmatched. The CDR3 covers 15 residues. CDR1 and CDR2 (germline): SGHAT, FQNNGV. Here the CDR3 DNA reads TGTGCCAGCAGCTCAGGGACTAGCGGAATCTACGAGCAGTACTTC. Protein product: CASSSGTSGIYEQYF.

This rearrangement joins TRBV28 to TRBJ2-1, with 7 bases matching TRBD1. The length of the CDR3 is 16 residues. Germline assignment: CDR1 MDHEN and CDR2 SYDVKM. V lost 4 bases, J lost 6 bases, and 12 bases stayed unmatched. This chain's CDR3 is CASSSTSTGIRNEQFF. CDR3 nucleotides: TGTGCCAGCAGTTCCACCTCGACAGGGATTCGCAATGAGCAGTTCTTC.

The rearrangement links TRBV7-6 to TRBJ2-7; 10 nucleotides line up with TRBD2. Trimming cost V 3 bases and J 1 base; bases outside gene matches: 3. The CDR3 sequence is 15 residues long. Germline CDR1 is SGHVS and CDR2 is FNYEAQ. As DNA, the CDR3 is TGTGCCAGCAGCTTGACTAGCGGGTTGTCCTACGAGCAGTACTTC. Amino acids: CASSLTSGLSYEQYF.

The chain employs TRBV19 and TRBJ2-3; TRBD2 might be the D (6 bases). CDR3 length: 13 residues. CDR1 and CDR2 from the germline V gene are LNHDA and SQIVND (reference sequence). The V end lost 3 bases, the J end lost 3 bases, and 7 bases lay between the germline ends. DNA for the CDR3: TGTGCCAGTAGTATGCGGGGAACAGATACGCAGTATTTT. The encoded protein is CASSMRGTDTQYF.

The chain uses TRBV5-1 and TRBJ2-3; 10 bases fit TRBD1. CDR1 is SGHRS, CDR2 YFSETQ, per germline. V was pared by 0 bases and J by 5 bases, with 6 bases of the junction left unmatched. This CDR3 region has 16 residues. The CDR3 spells CASSLVVTGGQDTQYF. For the CDR3, the DNA is TGCGCCAGCAGCTTGGTGGTGACAGGGGGCCAAGATACGCAGTATTTT.

The gene calls are TRBV19 and TRBJ1-2, with TRBD1 matching over 7 bases. The J segment lost 3 bases and the V segment lost 6 bases, leaving 7 bases of the junction unmatched. The CDR3 has 14 amino acids. Germline V gene lookup returns CDR1 LNHDA and CDR2 SQIVND (reference sequence). CDR3 sequence (DNA): TGTGCCAGTAGCCCAGACAGGGTCGACTATGGCTACACCTTC. The encoded protein is CASSPDRVDYGYTF.

The chain is built from TRBV5-1 and TRBJ2-4, with 9 bases lining up with TRBD1. The CDR3 loop spans 14 amino acids. The germline CDR1 and CDR2 sequences are SGHRS and YFSETQ. With V trimmed by 3 bases and J by 6 bases, 4 bases remained unmatched. DNA for the CDR3: TGCGCCAGCAGCTCGGGACAGGGCGGAAACATTCAGTACTTC. Its protein product is CASSSGQGGNIQYF.

The chain carries TRBV18 and TRBJ1-6, with TRBD1 identical over 9 bases. The J segment lost 8 bases and the V segment lost 2 bases, leaving 7 bases of the junction unmatched. The CDR3 covers 16 residues. Germline assignment: CDR1 KGHSH and CDR2 LQKENI. CDR3 nucleotide sequence: TGTGCCAGCTCACCATTTACAGGGGGCGGGGATTCACCCCTCCACTTT. Translation: CASSPFTGGGDSPLHF.

The chain is built from TRBV10-2 and TRBJ1-1, with D possibly matching TRBD1 (5 bases). V lost 7 bases, J lost 1 base, and 13 bases lay in between. The length of the CDR3 is 14 residues. Germline values: CDR1 WSHSY, CDR2 SAAADI. The CDR3 protein is CASTLTASNTEAFF. CDR3 bases: TGCGCCAGCACTCTGACAGCCTCGAACACTGAAGCTTTCTTT.

Only a few counts were recorded for this clone. The chain has TRBV6-5 and TRBJ1-3; D not resolved. The V end lost 2 bases, the J end lost 0 bases, and 8 bases lay between the germline ends. The CDR3 sequence is 15 residues long. Germline V gene data show CDR1 as MNHEY and CDR2 as SVGAGI. The CDR3, as DNA: TGTGCCAGCAGTTACGGCAGTGCCTCTGGAAACACCATATATTTT. It translates to CASSYGSASGNTIYF.

This clone showed up just once. This chain connects TRBV29-1 to TRBJ2-7; TRBD2 matches at 7 bases. CDR3 length equals 12 residues. J lost 0 bases, V lost 8 bases, and 4 bases had no gene match. Germline CDR1 is SQVTM and CDR2 is ANQGSEA. CDR3 residues: CSLKRGSYEQYF. The CDR3 DNA follows: TGCAGCCTCAAGCGGGGCTCCTACGAGCAGTACTTC.

The chain is built from TRBV9 and TRBJ2-7; 7 nucleotides line up with TRBD1. Germline V gene lookup returns CDR1 SGDLS and CDR2 YYNGEE. With V trimmed by 5 bases and J by 2 bases, 10 bases remained unmatched. CDR3 length: 15 amino acids. The CDR3 DNA follows: TGTGCCAGCAGAACACAGGGGCCCGACCCCTACGAGCAGTACTTC. This sequence encodes CASRTQGPDPYEQYF.

The chain joins TRBV5-6 to TRBJ2-2; no reliable D call. This CDR3 is 13 amino acids long. CDR1 SGHDT and CDR2 YYEEEE come from the germline V gene. The ends were cut back, 2 bases at V and 1 base at J, with 3 bases in the middle. CDR3 DNA: TGTGCCAGCAGCTTCCAGAACACCGGGGAGCTGTTTTTT. Translating gives CASSFQNTGELFF.

The V call is TRBV6-1, the J call TRBJ1-5; D not certain. The germline V gene encodes CDR1 MNHNS and CDR2 SASEGT. Between the trimmed V and J ends, which lost 8 bases and 5 bases, there was a span of 16 bases. The CDR3 is 14 amino acids. CDR3 sequence (DNA): TGTGCCAGCGGAGGAAAGGTTGTGGATCAGCCCCAGCATTTT. Translating it yields CASGGKVVDQPQHF.

This chain links TRBV7-2 with TRBJ1-3; the D gene is possibly TRBD1 (5 bases). Germline V lookup: CDR1 SGHTA, CDR2 FQGNSA. The CDR3 is 14 residues long. The V and J ends lost 2 bases and 7 bases respectively, with 12 bases between them. In DNA form, the CDR3 reads TGTGCCAGCAGCTTAATGGGGGTGAAGAACACCATATATTTT. Translation gives CASSLMGVKNTIYF.

DNA for the CDR3: TGCGCCAGCAGCCCCAAGACTAGTCTTTCCGGGGAGCTGTTTTTT. This gives the protein CASSPKTSLSGELFF. This sequence joins TRBV5-1 and TRBJ2-2, with D perhaps matching TRBD2 (6 bases). Germline-derived CDR1 and CDR2 are SGHRS and YFSETQ. The germline V and J ends were trimmed by 4 bases and 6 bases, with 16 bases remaining between them. CDR3 length: 15 residues.

In this sample, this clone turned up a few times. The V call is TRBV2, the J call TRBJ1-1, with a possible D match to TRBD1 (5 bases). The germline gives CDR1 SNHLY, CDR2 FYNNEI. The CDR3 contains 16 residues. Trimming pared 3 bases from V and 3 bases from J, leaving 17 bases between. In DNA, the CDR3 is TGTGCCAGCAGTGACTGGAAACAACGGGGGGACACTGAAGCTTTCTTT. It translates to CASSDWKQRGDTEAFF.

This chain uses TRBV5-1 with TRBJ2-5; D uncertain. The CDR3 spans 16 residues. The V gene lost 4 bases and the J gene lost 1 base, with 17 bases spanning the gap. Germline V gene sequence: CDR1 SGHRS, CDR2 YFSETQ. This CDR3 reads CASSQALLRVQETQYF. CDR3 nucleotides: TGCGCCAGCAGCCAAGCCCTTTTACGGGTCCAAGAGACCCAGTACTTC. The full variable domain, in which reference TRBV5-1 and TRBJ2-5 provide the parts outside the CDR3, is KAGVTQTPRYLIKTRGQQVTLSCSPISGHRSVSWYQQTPGQGLQFLFEYFSETQRNKGNFPGRFSGRQFSNSRSEMNVSTLELGDSALYLCASSQALLRVQETQYFGPGTRLLVL.

V gene TRBV5-6 combines with J gene TRBJ1-1, with a weak D call TRBD1 (6 bases). The CDR3 contains 16 residues. The germline V and J ends were trimmed by 4 bases and 2 bases, with 18 bases remaining between them. Looked up from germline, CDR1 is SGHDT and CDR2 is YYEEEE. The CDR3 reads CASSRDLGHVNTEAFF. The DNA of the CDR3 is TGTGCCAGCAGCCGCGACTTGGGACACGTTAACACTGAAGCTTTCTTT.

This clone was observed once. The rearrangement links TRBV18 to TRBJ1-1; D gene uncertain. The CDR3 spans 14 residues. Trimming stripped 3 bases from V and 4 bases from J, with 12 bases between. From germline, CDR1 is KGHSH and CDR2 LQKENI. The CDR3 DNA follows: TGTGCCAGCTCACCGACGGGGTCGGGCACTGAAGCTTTCTTT. Amino acids: CASSPTGSGTEAFF.

This rearrangement joins TRBV5-5 to TRBJ2-7; D remains ambiguous. This CDR3 spans 14 amino acids. Per germline, CDR1 SGHKS and CDR2 YYEKEE (reference sequence). V lost 0 bases and J lost 2, with 9 bases in between. The CDR3 region has the DNA TGTGCCAGCAGCTTGGGCGGTCTAGCCTACGAGCAGTACTTC. Protein sequence: CASSLGGLAYEQYF.

CDR3 sequence: CASSFRGQQNSNQPQHF. CDR3 nucleotides: TGTGCCAGTAGTTTCCGGGGCCAGCAAAATAGCAATCAGCCCCAGCATTTT. V usage is TRBV19 and J usage is TRBJ1-5; D possibly corresponds to TRBD1 (5 bases). Germline V lookup: CDR1 LNHDA, CDR2 SQIVND (reference sequence). V was trimmed by 5 bases and J by 0 bases, leaving 17 bases between them. This CDR3 comprises 17 residues.

In DNA form, the CDR3 reads TGTGCCAGCAGCTTAGAGCTGGGGGAGCAGTACTTC. It encodes CASSLELGEQYF. This rearrangement joins TRBV11-3 to TRBJ2-7; D remains unclear. Trimming stripped 0 bases from V and 7 bases from J, with 7 bases between. Per germline, CDR1 SGHNT and CDR2 YENEEA. The CDR3 sequence is 12 residues long.

The chain has TRBV7-9 and TRBJ1-2, with D possibly TRBD1 on 5 matching bases. The CDR3 is 15 amino acids. CDR1 and CDR2 (germline): SEHNR, FQNEAQ (reference sequence). Trimming removed 6 bases from V and 2 bases from J, with 16 bases in between. CDR3 protein: CASRSTGTSNYGYTF. Written as DNA, the CDR3 is TGTGCCAGCAGGTCAACCGGGACGTCCAACTATGGCTACACCTTC.

V gene TRBV4-1 combines with J gene TRBJ2-1, with 13 bases lining up with TRBD2. The trim removed 0 bases at V and 1 base at J, leaving 15 bases unmatched. This CDR3 is 22 amino acids long. Germline loops: CDR1 MGHRA, CDR2 YSYEKL. This CDR3 reads CASSQDWGVRTSGSGSYNEQFF. The CDR3 DNA reads as TGCGCCAGCAGCCAAGATTGGGGGGTGCGGACTAGCGGGAGTGGGTCCTACAATGAGCAGTTCTTC.

This clone was seen once. CDR3 in DNA: TGTGCCAGTAGTATAGCCAGCGGGAGGGATACGCAGTATTTT. Its protein is CASSIASGRDTQYF. V gene TRBV19 combines with J gene TRBJ2-3; 9 nucleotides agree with TRBD2. J gave up 6 bases and V 1 base, and 2 bases lay outside the gene matches. CDR1 and CDR2 (germline): LNHDA, SQIVND (reference sequence). The CDR3 totals 14 residues.

The rearrangement links TRBV4-2 to TRBJ2-4; possibly TRBD2 for D (7 bases). CDR3 size: 17 residues. Germline V gene sequence: CDR1 LGHNA, CDR2 YNFKEQ. V lost 1 base and J 6 bases, leaving 19 bases between the germline ends. The CDR3 DNA reads as TGTGCCAGCAGCCAAGCAGTGACCCAGGGAGGGGGAAACATTCAGTACTTC. The encoded protein is CASSQAVTQGGGNIQYF.

A remark on this clone: Sequence at one end of the junction differs from germline and may be a read error. Different DNA sequences within this sample yield the same CDR3. The rearrangement links TRBV10-1 to TRBJ1-1; D is possibly TRBD1 (6 bases). Looked up from germline, CDR1 is WNHNN and CDR2 is SYGVQD (reference sequence). The CDR3 sequence is 15 residues long. The CDR3 nucleotides are TGCGCCAGCAAACAGGGCAGGTCTATGAACACTGAAGCCTTCTTT. It yields the protein CASKQGRSMNTEAFF.

The chain has TRBV7-3 and TRBJ2-1, with D possibly being TRBD2 (6 bases). Germline V lookup: CDR1 SGHTA, CDR2 FQGTGA. The CDR3 is 16 residues long. Trimming took off 4 bases at V and 2 bases at J, with 15 bases between the two ends. The CDR3 here is CASSSEPGDPYNEQFF. CDR3 in DNA: TGTGCCAGCAGCTCCGAACCGGGAGATCCCTACAATGAGCAGTTCTTC.

This chain's CDR3 is CASSLGPDKNTEAFF. The CDR3, as DNA: TGCGCCAGCAGCTTGGGTCCGGACAAGAACACTGAAGCTTTCTTT. J is TRBJ1-1 and V is TRBV5-1; D is possibly TRBD1 (5 bases). The CDR3 is 15 amino acids. The germline gives CDR1 SGHRS, CDR2 YFSETQ. V shed 0 bases and J shed 1 base, with 10 bases lying between them.